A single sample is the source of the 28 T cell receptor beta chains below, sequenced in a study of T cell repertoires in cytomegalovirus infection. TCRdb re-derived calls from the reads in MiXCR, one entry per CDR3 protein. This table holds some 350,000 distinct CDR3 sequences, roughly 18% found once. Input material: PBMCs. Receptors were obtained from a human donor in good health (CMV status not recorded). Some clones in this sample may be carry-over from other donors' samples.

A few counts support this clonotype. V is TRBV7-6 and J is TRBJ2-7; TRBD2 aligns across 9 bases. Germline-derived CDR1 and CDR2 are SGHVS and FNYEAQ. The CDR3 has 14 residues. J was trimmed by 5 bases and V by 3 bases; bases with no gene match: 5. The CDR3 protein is CASSFLAGVHEQYF. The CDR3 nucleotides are TGTGCCAGCAGCTTCTTAGCGGGAGTACACGAGCAGTACTTC.

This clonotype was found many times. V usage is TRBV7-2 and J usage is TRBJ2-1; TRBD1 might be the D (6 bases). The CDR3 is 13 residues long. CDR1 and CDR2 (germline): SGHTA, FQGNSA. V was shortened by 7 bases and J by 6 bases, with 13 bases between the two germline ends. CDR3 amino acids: CASTPGASNEQFF. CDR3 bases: TGTGCCAGCACCCCAGGGGCTTCCAATGAGCAGTTCTTC.

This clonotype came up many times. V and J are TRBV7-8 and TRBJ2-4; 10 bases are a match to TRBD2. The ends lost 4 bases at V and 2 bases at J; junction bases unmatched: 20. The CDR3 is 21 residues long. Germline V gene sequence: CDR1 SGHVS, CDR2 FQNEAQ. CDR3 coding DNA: TGTGCCAGCAGCTCAAGAAGATTCAGCCTAGCGGGAGAGCTTACCAAAAACATTCAGTACTTC. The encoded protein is CASSSRRFSLAGELTKNIQYF.

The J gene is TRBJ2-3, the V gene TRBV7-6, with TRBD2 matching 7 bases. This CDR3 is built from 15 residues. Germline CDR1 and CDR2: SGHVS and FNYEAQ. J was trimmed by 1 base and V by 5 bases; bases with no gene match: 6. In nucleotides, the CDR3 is TGTGCCAGCAGCCTTAAGCGGGACCGCACAGATACGCAGTATTTT. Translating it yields CASSLKRDRTDTQYF.

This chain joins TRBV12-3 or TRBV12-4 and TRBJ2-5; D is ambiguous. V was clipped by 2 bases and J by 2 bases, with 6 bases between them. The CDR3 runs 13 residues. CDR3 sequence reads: CASSLMGQETQYF. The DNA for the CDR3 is TGTGCCAGCAGTTTAATGGGTCAAGAGACCCAGTACTTC.

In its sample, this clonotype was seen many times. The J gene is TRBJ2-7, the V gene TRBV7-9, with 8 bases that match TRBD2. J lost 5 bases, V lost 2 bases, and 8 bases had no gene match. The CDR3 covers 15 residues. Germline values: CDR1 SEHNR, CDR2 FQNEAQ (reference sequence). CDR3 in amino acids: CASSLPGSGSHEQYF. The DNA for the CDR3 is TGTGCCAGCAGCTTACCGGGGAGCGGGAGCCACGAGCAGTACTTC.

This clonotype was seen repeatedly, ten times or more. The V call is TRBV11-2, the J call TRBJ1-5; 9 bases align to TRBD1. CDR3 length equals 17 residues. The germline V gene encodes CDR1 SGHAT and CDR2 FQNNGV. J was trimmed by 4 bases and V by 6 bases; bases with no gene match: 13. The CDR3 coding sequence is TGTGCCAGCAGTTCAGCCCCGGGACAGGGAGGTAATCAGCCCCAGCATTTT. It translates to CASSSAPGQGGNQPQHF.

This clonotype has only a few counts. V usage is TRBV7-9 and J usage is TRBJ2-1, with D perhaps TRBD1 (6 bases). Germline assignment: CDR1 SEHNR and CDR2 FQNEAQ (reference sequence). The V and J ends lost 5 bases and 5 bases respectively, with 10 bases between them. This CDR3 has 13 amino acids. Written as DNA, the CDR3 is TGTGCCAGCAGCAGAGGACAGAACAATGAGCAGTTCTTC. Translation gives CASSRGQNNEQFF.

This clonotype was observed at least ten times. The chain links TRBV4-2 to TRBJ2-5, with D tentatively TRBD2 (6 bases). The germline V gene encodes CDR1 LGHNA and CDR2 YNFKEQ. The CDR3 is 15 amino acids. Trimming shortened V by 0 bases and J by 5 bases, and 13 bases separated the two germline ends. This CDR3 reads CASSQDLRGSETQYF. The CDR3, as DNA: TGTGCCAGCAGCCAAGATTTACGGGGGTCGGAGACCCAGTACTTC.

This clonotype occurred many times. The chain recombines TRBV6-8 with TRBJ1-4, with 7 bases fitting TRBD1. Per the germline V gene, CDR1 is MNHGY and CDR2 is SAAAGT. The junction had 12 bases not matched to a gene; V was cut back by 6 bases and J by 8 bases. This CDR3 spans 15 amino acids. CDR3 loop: CASRGKGAVDEKLFF. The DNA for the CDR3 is TGTGCCAGCAGGGGAAAGGGGGCGGTGGACGAAAAACTGTTTTTT.

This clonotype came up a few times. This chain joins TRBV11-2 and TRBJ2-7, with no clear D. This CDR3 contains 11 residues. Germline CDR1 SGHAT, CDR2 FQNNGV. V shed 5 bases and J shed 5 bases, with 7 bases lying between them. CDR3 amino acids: CASSLIHEQYF. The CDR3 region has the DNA TGTGCCAGCAGCCTCATCCACGAGCAGTACTTC.

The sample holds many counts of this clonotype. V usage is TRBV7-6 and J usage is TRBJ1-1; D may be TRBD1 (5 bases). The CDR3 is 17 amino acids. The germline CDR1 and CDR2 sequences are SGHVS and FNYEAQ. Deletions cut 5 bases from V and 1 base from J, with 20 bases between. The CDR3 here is CASSLSVKGRWNTEAFF. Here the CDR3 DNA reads TGTGCCAGCAGCCTATCAGTCAAGGGACGGTGGAACACTGAAGCTTTCTTT.

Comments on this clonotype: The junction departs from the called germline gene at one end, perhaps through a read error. This CDR3 is CASSLRDTEASF. The CDR3 nucleotides read TGTGCCAGCAGCTTAAGGGACACTGAAGCTTCCTTT. The rearrangement joins TRBV7-2 to TRBJ1-1, with TRBD1 as a possible D gene (6 bases). The CDR3 is 12 residues long. Germline-derived CDR1 and CDR2 are SGHTA and FQGNSA.

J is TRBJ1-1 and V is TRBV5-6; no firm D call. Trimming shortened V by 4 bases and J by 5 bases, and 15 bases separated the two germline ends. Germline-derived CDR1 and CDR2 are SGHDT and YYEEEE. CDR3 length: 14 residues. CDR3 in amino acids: CASSLLTAGTEAFF. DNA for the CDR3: TGTGCCAGCAGCCTCTTGACCGCGGGGACTGAAGCTTTCTTT.

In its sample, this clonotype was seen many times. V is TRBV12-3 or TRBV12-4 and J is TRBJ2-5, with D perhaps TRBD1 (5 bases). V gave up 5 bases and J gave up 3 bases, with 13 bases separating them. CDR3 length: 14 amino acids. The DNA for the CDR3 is TGTGCCAGCAGTACCCCAGGGATGGAAGAGACCCAGTACTTC. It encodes CASSTPGMEETQYF.

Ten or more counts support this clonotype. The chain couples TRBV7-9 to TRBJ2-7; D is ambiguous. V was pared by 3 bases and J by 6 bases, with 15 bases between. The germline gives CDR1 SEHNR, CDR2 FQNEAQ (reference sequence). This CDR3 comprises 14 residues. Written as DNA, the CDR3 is TGTGCCAGCAGCTTTTCGGTGGCTCCGGGCGAGCAGTACTTC. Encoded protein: CASSFSVAPGEQYF.

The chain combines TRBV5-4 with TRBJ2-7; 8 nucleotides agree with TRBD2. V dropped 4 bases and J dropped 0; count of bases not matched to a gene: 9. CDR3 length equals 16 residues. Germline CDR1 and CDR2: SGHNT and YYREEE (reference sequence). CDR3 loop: CASSLSLAASSYEQYF. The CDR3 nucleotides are TGTGCCAGCAGCCTCTCACTAGCGGCAAGCTCCTACGAGCAGTACTTC. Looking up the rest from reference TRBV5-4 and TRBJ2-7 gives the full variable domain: ETGVTQSPTHLIKTRGQQVTLRCSSQSGHNTVSWYQQALGQGPQFIFQYYREEENGRGNFPPRFSGLQFPNYSSELNVNALELDDSALYLCASSLSLAASSYEQYFGPGTRLTVT.

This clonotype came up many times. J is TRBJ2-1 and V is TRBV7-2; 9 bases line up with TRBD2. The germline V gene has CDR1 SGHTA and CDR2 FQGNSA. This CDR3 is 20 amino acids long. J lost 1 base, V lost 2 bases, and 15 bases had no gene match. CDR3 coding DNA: TGTGCCAGCAGCTTACGGGGCGGGGGACTAGCCCTCTCATCCTACAATGAGCAGTTCTTC. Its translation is CASSLRGGGLALSSYNEQFF. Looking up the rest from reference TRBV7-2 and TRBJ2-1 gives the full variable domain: GAGVSQSPSNKVTEKGKDVELRCDPISGHTALYWYRQSLGQGLEFLIYFQGNSAPDKSGLPSDRFSAERTGGSVSTLTIQRTQQEDSAVYLCASSLRGGGLALSSYNEQFFGPGTRLTVL.

CDR3 coding DNA: TGTGCCAGCAGTTTTGGTCGATCCAGCGGCTACACCTTC. Translated, it gives CASSFGRSSGYTF. The rearrangement links TRBV12-3 or TRBV12-4 to TRBJ1-2, with D unresolved. The germline V and J ends were trimmed by 3 bases and 8 bases, with 13 bases remaining between them. This CDR3 comprises 13 residues.

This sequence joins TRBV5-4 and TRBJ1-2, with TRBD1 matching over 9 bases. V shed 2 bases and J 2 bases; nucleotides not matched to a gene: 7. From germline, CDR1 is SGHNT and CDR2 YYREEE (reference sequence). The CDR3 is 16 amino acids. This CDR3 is CASSFGQGLSNYGYTF. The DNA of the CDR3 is TGTGCCAGCAGCTTCGGACAGGGGCTTTCGAACTATGGCTACACCTTC.

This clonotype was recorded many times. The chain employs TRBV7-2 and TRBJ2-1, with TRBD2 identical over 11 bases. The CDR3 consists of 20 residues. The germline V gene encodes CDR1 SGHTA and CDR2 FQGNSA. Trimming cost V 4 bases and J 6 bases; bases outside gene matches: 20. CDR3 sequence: CASSSSGGYRLLAGVNEQFF. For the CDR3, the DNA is TGTGCCAGCAGCTCTTCCGGGGGATATAGGTTACTAGCGGGAGTCAATGAGCAGTTCTTC.

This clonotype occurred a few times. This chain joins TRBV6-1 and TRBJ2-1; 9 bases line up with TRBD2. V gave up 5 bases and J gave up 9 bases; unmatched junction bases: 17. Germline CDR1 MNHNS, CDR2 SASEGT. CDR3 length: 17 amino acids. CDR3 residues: CASSFRTASGGRSEQFF. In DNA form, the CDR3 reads TGTGCCAGCAGTTTCCGGACCGCCAGCGGGGGGCGGAGTGAGCAGTTCTTC.

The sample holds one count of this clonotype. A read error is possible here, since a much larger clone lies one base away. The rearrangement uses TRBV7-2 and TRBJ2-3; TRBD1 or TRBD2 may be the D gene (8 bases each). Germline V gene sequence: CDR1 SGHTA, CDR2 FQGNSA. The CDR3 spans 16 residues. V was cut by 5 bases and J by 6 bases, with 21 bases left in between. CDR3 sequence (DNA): TGTGCCAGCAGCCGACAGGGGCGGGAGGAGATGGATACGCAGTATTTT. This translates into CASSRQGREEMDTQYF.

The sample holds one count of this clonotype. DNA of the CDR3: TGCAGTGCTATACAGGGCGAGACCCAGTACTTC. Residues: CSAIQGETQYF. The V call is TRBV20-1, the J call TRBJ2-5; tentative D call: TRBD1 (6 bases). The CDR3 has 11 residues. CDR1 is DFQATT and CDR2 is SNEGSKA in the germline V gene (reference sequence). V dropped 4 bases and J dropped 5 bases, with 8 bases sitting between them.

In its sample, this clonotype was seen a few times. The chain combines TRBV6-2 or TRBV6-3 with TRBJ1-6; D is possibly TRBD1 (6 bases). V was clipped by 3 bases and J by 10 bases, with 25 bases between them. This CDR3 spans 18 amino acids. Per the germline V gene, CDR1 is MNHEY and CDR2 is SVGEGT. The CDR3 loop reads CASSYLQTGTLVRSPLHF. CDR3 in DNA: TGTGCCAGCAGTTATCTGCAAACCGGGACATTAGTTCGATCACCCCTCCACTTT.

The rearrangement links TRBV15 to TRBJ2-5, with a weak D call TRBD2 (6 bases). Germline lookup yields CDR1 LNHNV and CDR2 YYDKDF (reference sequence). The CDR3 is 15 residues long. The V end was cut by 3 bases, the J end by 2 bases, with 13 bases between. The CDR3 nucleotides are TGTGCCACCAGCAGGGGAGGAGCGGGTCAAGAGACCCAGTACTTC. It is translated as CATSRGGAGQETQYF.

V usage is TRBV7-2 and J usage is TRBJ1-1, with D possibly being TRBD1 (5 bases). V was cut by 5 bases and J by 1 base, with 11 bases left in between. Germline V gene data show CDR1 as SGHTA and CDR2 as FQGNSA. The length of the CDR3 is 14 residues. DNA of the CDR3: TGTGCCAGCAGCGCCCGGCAGGGGAACACTGAAGCTTTCTTT. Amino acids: CASSARQGNTEAFF. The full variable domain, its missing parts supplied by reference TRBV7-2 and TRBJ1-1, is GAGVSQSPSNKVTEKGKDVELRCDPISGHTALYWYRQSLGQGLEFLIYFQGNSAPDKSGLPSDRFSAERTGGSVSTLTIQRTQQEDSAVYLCASSARQGNTEAFFGQGTRLTVV.

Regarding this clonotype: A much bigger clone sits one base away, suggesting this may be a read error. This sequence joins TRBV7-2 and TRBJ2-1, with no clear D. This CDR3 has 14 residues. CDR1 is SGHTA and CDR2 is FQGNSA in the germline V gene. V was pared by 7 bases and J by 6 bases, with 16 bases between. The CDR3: CASNPGPQINEQFF. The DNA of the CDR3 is TGTGCCAGCAACCCCGGGCCTCAGATCAATGAGCAGTTCTTC.